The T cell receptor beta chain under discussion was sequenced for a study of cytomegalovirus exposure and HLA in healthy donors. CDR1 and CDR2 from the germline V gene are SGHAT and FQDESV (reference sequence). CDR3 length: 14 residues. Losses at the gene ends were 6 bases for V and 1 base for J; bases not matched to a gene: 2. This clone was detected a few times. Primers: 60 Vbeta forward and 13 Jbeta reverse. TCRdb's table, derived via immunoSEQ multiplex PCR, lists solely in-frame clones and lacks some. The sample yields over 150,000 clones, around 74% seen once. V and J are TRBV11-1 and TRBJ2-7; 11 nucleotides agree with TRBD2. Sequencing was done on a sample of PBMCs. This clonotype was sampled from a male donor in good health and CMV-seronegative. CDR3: CASRTSGGSYEQYF. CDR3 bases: TGTGCCAGCAGAACTAGCGGGGGTTCCTACGAGCAGTACTTC.